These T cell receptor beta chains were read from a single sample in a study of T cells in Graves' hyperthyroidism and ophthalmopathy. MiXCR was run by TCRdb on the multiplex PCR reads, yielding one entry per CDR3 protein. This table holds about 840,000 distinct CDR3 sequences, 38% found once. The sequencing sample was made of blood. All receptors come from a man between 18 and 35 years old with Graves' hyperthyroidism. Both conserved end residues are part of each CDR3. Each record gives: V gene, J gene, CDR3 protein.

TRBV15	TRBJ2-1	CATSRARGGYNEQFF
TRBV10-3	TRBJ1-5	CASSNRRGLKPQHF
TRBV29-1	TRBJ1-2	CSVEGREEGGYTF
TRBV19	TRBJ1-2	CASSLQVGYGYTF
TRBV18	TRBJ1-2	CASSLKGAGYTF
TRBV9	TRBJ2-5	CASSGASNPSGGTQYF
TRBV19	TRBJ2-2	CASSMVLTRPGLAGTGELFF
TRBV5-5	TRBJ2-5	CASSSPQDQETQYF
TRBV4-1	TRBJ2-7	CASSQASKPEQYF
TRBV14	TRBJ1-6	CASSQGYVASPLHF
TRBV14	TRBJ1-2	CASSQPRTGGFGYTF
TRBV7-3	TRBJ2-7	CASTPRTGGSYEQYF
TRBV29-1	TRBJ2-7	CSAVTTSYEQYF
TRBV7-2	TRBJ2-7	CASSHRQVTYEQYF
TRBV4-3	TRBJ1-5	CASSQDTWQPQHF
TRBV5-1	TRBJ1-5	CASSLSGGNQPQHF
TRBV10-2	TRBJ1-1	CASSESLWEAFF
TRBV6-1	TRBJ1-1	CASSEGSGNTEAFF
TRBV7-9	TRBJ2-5	CASSSEQGEETQYF
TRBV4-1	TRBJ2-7	CASSPGVGSYEQYF
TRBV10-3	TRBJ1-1	CASQGQTANTEAFF
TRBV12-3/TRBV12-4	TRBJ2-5	CASSDLDRQETQYF
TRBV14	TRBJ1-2	CASSPRDKTYGYTF
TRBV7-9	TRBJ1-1	CASRSEYTEAFF
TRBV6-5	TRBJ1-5	CASSSRLSRQPQHF
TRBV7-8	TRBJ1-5	CASSEPRMGNQPQHF
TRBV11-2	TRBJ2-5	CASSPGGGGSQETQYF
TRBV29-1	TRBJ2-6	CSVEGSLNTEAF
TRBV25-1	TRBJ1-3	CARTPGGVPGNTIYF
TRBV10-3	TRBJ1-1	CAIRGTGATEAFF
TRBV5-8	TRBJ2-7	CASSLASGHYEQYF
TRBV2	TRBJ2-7	CASSENRAAEQYF
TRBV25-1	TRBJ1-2	CASSEYKGYDGYTF
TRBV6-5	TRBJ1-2	CAISYGRVGYGYTF
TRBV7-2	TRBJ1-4	CASSFSTGEGRKLFF
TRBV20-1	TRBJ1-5	CSARANQSPRDRAKGSNQPQHF
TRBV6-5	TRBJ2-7	CASSFTGKSYEQYF
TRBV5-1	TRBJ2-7	CASSLGADSYEQYF
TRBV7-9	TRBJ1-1	CASSYGTENTEAFF
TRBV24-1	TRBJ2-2	CATSDPGGERELFF
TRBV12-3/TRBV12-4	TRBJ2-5	CASSGGGLEETQYF
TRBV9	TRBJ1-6	CASSDSIYNSPLHF
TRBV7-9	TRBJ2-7	CASSAGGSGGFYEQYF
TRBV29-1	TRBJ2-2	CSNPGTSETGELFF
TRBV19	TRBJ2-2	CASIRGQNTGELFF
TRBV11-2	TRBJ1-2	CASSLTLASGGGNYGYTF
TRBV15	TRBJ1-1	CATSRAGGVNTEAFF
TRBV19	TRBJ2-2	CASSREGRPGELFF
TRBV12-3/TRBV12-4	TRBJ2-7	CASSPDGHSGEQYF
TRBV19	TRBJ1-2	CASSIGTSGRYGYTF
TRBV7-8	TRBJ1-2	CASSAMGLRYDGYTF
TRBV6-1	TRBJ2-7	CASTAGLGEQYF
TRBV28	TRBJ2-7	CASSPLWGATYEQYF
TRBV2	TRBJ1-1	CASSLSDRVRNTEAFF
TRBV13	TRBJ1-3	CASSFDRGHTIYF
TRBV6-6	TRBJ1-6	CASSSPGPPGSPLHF
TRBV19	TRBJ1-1	CASSSWAGGNTEAFF
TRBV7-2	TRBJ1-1	CASSLFERRAFF
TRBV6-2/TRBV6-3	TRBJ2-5	CASSYPSGLQETQYF